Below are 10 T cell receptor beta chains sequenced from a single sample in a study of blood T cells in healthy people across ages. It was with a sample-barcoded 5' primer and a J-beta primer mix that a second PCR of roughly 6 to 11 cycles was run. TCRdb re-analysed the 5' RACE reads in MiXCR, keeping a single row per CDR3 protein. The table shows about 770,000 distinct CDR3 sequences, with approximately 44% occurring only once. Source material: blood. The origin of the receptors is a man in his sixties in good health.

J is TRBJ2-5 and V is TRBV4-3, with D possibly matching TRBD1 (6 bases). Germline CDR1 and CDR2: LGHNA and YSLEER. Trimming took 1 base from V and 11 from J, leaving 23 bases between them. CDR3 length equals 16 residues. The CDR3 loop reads CASSQVRDKGPNEQYF. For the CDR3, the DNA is TGCGCCAGCAGCCAAGTCCGGGACAAGGGGCCCAATGAGCAGTACTTC.

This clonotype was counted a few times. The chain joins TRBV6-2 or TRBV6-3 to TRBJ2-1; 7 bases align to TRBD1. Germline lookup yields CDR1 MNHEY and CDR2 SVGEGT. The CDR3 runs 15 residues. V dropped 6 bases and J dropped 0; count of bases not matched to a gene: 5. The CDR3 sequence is CASRKTGSSYNEQFF. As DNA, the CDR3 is TGTGCCAGCAGGAAGACAGGGAGCTCCTACAATGAGCAGTTCTTC.

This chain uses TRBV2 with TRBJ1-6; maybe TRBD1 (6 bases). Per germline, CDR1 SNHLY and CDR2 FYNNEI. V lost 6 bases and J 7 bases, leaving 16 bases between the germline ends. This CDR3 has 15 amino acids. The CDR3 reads CASREQGVGNSPLHF. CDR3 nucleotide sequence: TGTGCCAGCAGAGAACAGGGAGTCGGGAATTCACCCCTCCACTTT.

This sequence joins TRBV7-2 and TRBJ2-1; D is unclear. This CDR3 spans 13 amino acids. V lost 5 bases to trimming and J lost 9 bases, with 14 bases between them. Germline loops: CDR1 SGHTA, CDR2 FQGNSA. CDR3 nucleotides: TGTGCCAGCAGCGTAGGTCGTTCGGGTGAGCAGTTCTTC. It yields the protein CASSVGRSGEQFF. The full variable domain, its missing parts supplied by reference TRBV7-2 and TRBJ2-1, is GAGVSQSPSNKVTEKGKDVELRCDPISGHTALYWYRQSLGQGLEFLIYFQGNSAPDKSGLPSDRFSAERTGGSVSTLTIQRTQQEDSAVYLCASSVGRSGEQFFGPGTRLTVL.

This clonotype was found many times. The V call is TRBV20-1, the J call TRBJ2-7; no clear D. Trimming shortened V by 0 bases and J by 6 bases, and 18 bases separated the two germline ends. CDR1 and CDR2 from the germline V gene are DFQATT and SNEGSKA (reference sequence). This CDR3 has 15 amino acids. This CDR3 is CSARENRAGSAEQYF. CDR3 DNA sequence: TGCAGTGCTAGAGAGAACCGGGCAGGATCGGCCGAGCAGTACTTC.

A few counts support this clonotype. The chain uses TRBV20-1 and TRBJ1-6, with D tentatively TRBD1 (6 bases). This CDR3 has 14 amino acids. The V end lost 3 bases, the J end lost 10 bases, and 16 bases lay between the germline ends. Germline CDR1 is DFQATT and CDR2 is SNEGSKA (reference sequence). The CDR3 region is CSASPVQGPSPLHF. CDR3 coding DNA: TGCAGTGCTAGTCCGGTGCAGGGGCCATCACCCCTCCACTTT.

The CDR3 reads CASSVVSGSGANVLTF. Written as DNA, the CDR3 is TGTGCCAGCAGCGTAGTTTCGGGCTCTGGGGCCAACGTCCTGACTTTC. The chain combines TRBV9 with TRBJ2-6; D is undetermined. The CDR3 spans 16 residues. Germline V gene lookup returns CDR1 SGDLS and CDR2 YYNGEE. The V end lost 0 bases, the J end lost 0 bases, and 7 bases lay between the germline ends.

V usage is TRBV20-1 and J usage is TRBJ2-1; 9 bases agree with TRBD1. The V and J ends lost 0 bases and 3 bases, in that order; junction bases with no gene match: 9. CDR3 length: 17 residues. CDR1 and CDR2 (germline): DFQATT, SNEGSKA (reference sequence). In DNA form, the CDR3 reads TGCAGTGCTAGAGAGGGGACAGGGTCCCTTGTCTACAATGAGCAGTTCTTC. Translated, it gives CSAREGTGSLVYNEQFF.

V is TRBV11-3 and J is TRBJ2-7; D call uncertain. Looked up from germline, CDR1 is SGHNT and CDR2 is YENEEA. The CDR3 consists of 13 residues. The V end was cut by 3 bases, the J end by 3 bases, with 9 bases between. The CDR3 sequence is CASSLDRYYEQYF. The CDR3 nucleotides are TGTGCCAGCAGCTTGGACCGTTACTACGAGCAGTACTTC.

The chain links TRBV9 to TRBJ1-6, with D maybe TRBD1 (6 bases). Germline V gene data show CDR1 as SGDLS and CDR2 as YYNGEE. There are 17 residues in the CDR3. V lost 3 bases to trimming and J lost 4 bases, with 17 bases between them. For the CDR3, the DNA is TGTGCCAGCAGCGAGCGGGACACGGAAGGATATAATTCACCCCTCCACTTT. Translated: CASSERDTEGYNSPLHF.